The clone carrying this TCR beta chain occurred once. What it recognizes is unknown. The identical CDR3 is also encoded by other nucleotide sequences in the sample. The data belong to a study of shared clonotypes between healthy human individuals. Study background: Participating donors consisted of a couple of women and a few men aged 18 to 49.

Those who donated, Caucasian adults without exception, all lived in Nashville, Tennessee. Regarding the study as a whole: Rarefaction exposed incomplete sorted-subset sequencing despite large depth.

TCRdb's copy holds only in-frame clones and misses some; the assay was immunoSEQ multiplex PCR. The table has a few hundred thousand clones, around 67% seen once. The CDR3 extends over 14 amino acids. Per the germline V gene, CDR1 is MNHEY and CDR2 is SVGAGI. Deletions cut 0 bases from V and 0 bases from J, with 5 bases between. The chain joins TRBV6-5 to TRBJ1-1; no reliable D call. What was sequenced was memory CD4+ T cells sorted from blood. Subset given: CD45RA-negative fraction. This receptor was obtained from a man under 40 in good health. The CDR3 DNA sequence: TGTGCCAGCAGTTACTCGACGGTGAACACTGAAGCTTTCTTT. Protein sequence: CASSYSTVNTEAFF.